The next 4 T cell receptor beta chains were all read from a single sample in a study of blood T cell repertoires in COVID-19 (dated by TCRdb to the early 2020s). The method was the immunoSEQ multiplex PCR assay. TCRdb mirrors the immuneACCESS table, restricted to in-frame sequences. Some clones are absent from its copies; in checked studies, under half trace to an unresolved V gene, and the reason for the others is unknown. Counted in this sample were approximately 120,000 clones; about 85% of them appeared once. 25% to 30% of the sample belongs to the ten largest clones. Sequencing was performed on peripheral blood. The receptor source for this set is a woman older than 75 with acute or convalescent COVID-19.

The V call is TRBV9, the J call TRBJ1-2; unclear D gene. V dropped 0 bases and J dropped 6 bases, with 12 bases sitting between them. The CDR3 extends over 14 amino acids. Per the germline V gene, CDR1 is SGDLS and CDR2 is YYNGEE. The CDR3 is CASSVDPLAHGYTF. In DNA, the CDR3 is TGTGCCAGCAGCGTAGATCCCTTAGCCCATGGCTACACCTTC.

This rearrangement joins TRBV12-2 to TRBJ2-5; the tabulated D call, TRBD2, remains unverified against the DNA. TRBV12-2 represents a pseudogene. The CDR3 has 16 residues. DNA of the CDR3: TGTGCAAGTCGCCCAAAGCGGGGGGGCCAAGAAGAGACCCAGTACTTC. Translating it yields CASRPKRGGQEETQYF.

The V call is TRBV19, the J call TRBJ1-1; no firm D call. CDR1 is LNHDA and CDR2 is SQIVND in the germline V gene (reference sequence). This CDR3 is 13 amino acids long. V lost 3 bases, J lost 1 base, and 6 bases lay in between. CDR3 bases: TGTGCCAGTAGTATGGGAGCGAACACTGAAGCTTTCTTT. Translated, it gives CASSMGANTEAFF. The full variable domain, with the rest looked up from reference TRBV19 and TRBJ1-1, is DGGITQSPKYLFRKEGQNVTLSCEQNLNHDAMYWYRQDPGQGLRLIYYSQIVNDFQKGDIAEGYSVSREKKESFPLTVTSAQKNPTAFYLCASSMGANTEAFFGQGTRLTVV.

CDR3 loop: CASSVGGPYEQYF. The CDR3 DNA is TGTGCCAGCAGCGTTGGGGGCCCATACGAGCAGTACTTC. The chain combines TRBV7-2 with TRBJ2-7; maybe TRBD1 (6 bases). With 5 bases removed from V and 4 bases from J, the gap between germline ends came to 12 bases. The CDR3 runs to 13 residues. The germline gives CDR1 SGHTA, CDR2 FQGNSA.